This T cell receptor (beta chain) was captured in a study of blood T cells in healthy people across ages. Study-wide results and limits: Versus aged donors, long-lived donors had higher diversity and more naive CD4+ cells. Estimates based on one million T cells were treated as lower bounds.

CDR3 length: 15 residues. CDR1 is SGHNT and CDR2 is YYREEE in the germline V gene (reference sequence). The V gene end was trimmed by 0 bases and the J gene end by 1 base; junction bases not matched to a gene: 3. Note on this clonotype: As yet, its antigen is unknown.

With a J-beta primer mix and a sample-barcoded 5' primer, a second PCR ran roughly 6 to 12 cycles. With 12 random nucleotides, a template-switch adaptor tagged each individual cDNA molecule. One entry per CDR3 protein, called by TCRdb with MiXCR from the 5' RACE reads. The repertoire holds about 1 million distinct CDR3 sequences, roughly 45% seen once, with under 20% in the top ten. Sequenced input: blood. The receptor was derived from an older woman in good health. The V call is TRBV5-4, the J call TRBJ2-7; 8 bases are shared with TRBD2. For the CDR3, the DNA is TGTGCCAGCAGCTTGGGCGGGAGGCGATCCTACGAGCAGTACTTC. It translates to CASSLGGRRSYEQYF.